Below are 4 T cell receptor beta chains sequenced from a single sample in a study of T-cell reconstitution after alpha-beta-depleted transplantation in children. Unique molecular identifiers featured in how the TCRbeta library was prepared. TCRdb itself ran the PCR reads through MiXCR, one entry per CDR3 protein. The table records about 980,000 distinct CDR3 sequences, roughly 31% of them present only once. Sequencing was performed on PBMCs, mostly from graft donor cells, taken 360 days after TCRalphabeta/CD19-depleted stem cell transplant. The receptors were gathered from a boy younger than two who had a stem cell transplant for SCID, so the T cells may come from the graft donor.

This clonotype was detected only a few times. V is TRBV9 and J is TRBJ2-2; no reliable D call. The germline V and J ends were trimmed by 0 bases and 6 bases, with 6 bases remaining between them. This CDR3 comprises 13 residues. The V gene's germline CDR1 is SGDLS and CDR2 YYNGEE. The CDR3 nucleotides read TGTGCCAGCAGCGTAGTCCTAGCCGGGGAGCTGTTTTTT. This translates into CASSVVLAGELFF.

The chain combines TRBV12-3 or TRBV12-4 with TRBJ2-7, with D perhaps assigned TRBD1 or TRBD2 (5 bases each). CDR3 length: 13 amino acids. V was pared by 6 bases and J by 7 bases, with 16 bases between. DNA for the CDR3: TGTGCCAGCAGCCTGGACTCCCGACAGGAGCAGTACTTC. This gives the protein CASSLDSRQEQYF.

This clonotype was counted between two and nine times. This chain uses TRBV5-1 with TRBJ2-2; D not resolved. Germline CDR1 is SGHRS and CDR2 is YFSETQ. The CDR3 consists of 14 residues. V was shortened by 2 bases and J by 6 bases, with 11 bases between the two germline ends. CDR3 region: CASSFSGPSGELFF. Here the CDR3 DNA reads TGCGCCAGCAGCTTCTCAGGCCCCTCCGGGGAGCTGTTTTTT.

This clonotype came up a few times. The V call is TRBV28, the J call TRBJ1-1; 10 bases are a match to TRBD1. V lost 10 bases to trimming and J lost 4 bases; unmatched junction nucleotides: 9. This CDR3 comprises 14 residues. Germline CDR1 is MDHEN and CDR2 is SYDVKM. The DNA for the CDR3 is TGTGCCACTGACAGGGGGCGCCGGGGCACTGAAGCTTTCTTT. Translating gives CATDRGRRGTEAFF.